The 26 T cell receptor beta chains below were found in one sample sequenced in a study of blood T cell repertoires in COVID-19. TCRdb keeps only in-frame clones here, not all; method: immunoSEQ multiplex PCR. Of some 200,000 clones listed, about 88% were seen once; the top ten hold about 6.5%. The source material was peripheral blood. Receptors originate from a woman older than 75 in a cohort sampled during active or convalescent COVID-19.

The chain has TRBV12-3 or TRBV12-4 and TRBJ1-2; tentatively, D is TRBD1 (5 bases). The ends were cut back, 6 bases at V and 5 bases at J, with 7 bases in the middle. The CDR3 extends over 11 amino acids. The CDR3 DNA reads as TGTGCCAGCAGCGACAGATATGGCTACACCTTC. This gives the protein CASSDRYGYTF.

This chain joins TRBV24-1 and TRBJ2-7, with D possibly matching TRBD1 (7 bases). Germline CDR1 reads KGHDR; CDR2 reads SFDVKD. The CDR3 sequence is 13 residues long. V was clipped by 9 bases and J by 1 base, with 12 bases between them. The CDR3 DNA reads as TGTGCCACCTCCCAGGGGGGATCCTACGAGCAGTACTTC. Its translation is CATSQGGSYEQYF.

The chain uses TRBV5-4 and TRBJ2-3; D is possibly TRBD1 (6 bases). Germline V CDR1 and CDR2: SGHNT, YYREEE (reference sequence). The CDR3 length is 16 residues. Deletions cut 2 bases from V and 2 bases from J, with 15 bases between. CDR3 coding DNA: TGTGCCAGCAGCTTTGGGCCTGGGGGCCTCACAGATACGCAGTATTTT. This gives the protein CASSFGPGGLTDTQYF. Variable domain in full (rest from reference TRBV5-4 and TRBJ2-3): ETGVTQSPTHLIKTRGQQVTLRCSSQSGHNTVSWYQQALGQGPQFIFQYYREEENGRGNFPPRFSGLQFPNYSSELNVNALELDDSALYLCASSFGPGGLTDTQYFGPGTRLTVL.

This sequence joins TRBV14 and TRBJ1-2, with unresolved D. V lost 1 base and J lost 4, with 13 bases in between. Germline loops: CDR1 SGHDN, CDR2 FVKESK. This CDR3 is built from 15 residues. Here the CDR3 DNA reads TGTGCCAGCAGCCAAGGGCAGGCGTACCCCTATGGCTACACCTTC. This translates into CASSQGQAYPYGYTF.

This chain uses TRBV5-8 with TRBJ2-1; a weak D match, TRBD1 (5 bases). Trimming took off 2 bases at V and 0 bases at J, with 12 bases between the two ends. The CDR3 spans 16 residues. The germline gives CDR1 SGHTS, CDR2 YDEGEE. The CDR3 is CASSFHRQSSYNEQFF. The CDR3 nucleotides are TGTGCCAGCAGCTTCCACCGACAGAGCTCCTACAATGAGCAGTTCTTC. Full variable domain (outside the CDR3, taken from reference TRBV5-8 and TRBJ2-1): EAGVTQSPTHLIKTRGQQATLRCSPISGHTSVYWYQQALGLGLQFLLWYDEGEERNRGNFPPRFSGRQFPNYSSELNVNALELEDSALYLCASSFHRQSSYNEQFFGPGTRLTVL.

The chain has TRBV29-1 and TRBJ1-2; D is undetermined. The CDR3 runs to 13 residues. Germline V CDR1 and CDR2: SQVTM, ANQGSEA. V lost 4 bases and J lost 4, with 13 bases in between. CDR3 bases: TGCAGCGTTGGGGAGGCAGTCTCCTATGGCTACACCTTC. Amino acids: CSVGEAVSYGYTF.

The genes are TRBV10-3 and TRBJ1-3; maybe TRBD1 (6 bases). The V gene's germline CDR1 is ENHRY and CDR2 SYGVKD. The CDR3 contains 14 residues. V shed 10 bases and J shed 2 bases, with 15 bases lying between them. In nucleotides, the CDR3 is TGTGCCACGCAGGGGTTAATTCCTGGAAACACCATATATTTT. It yields the protein CATQGLIPGNTIYF.

The CDR3 loop reads CASTPGTGVDTEAFF. CDR3 sequence (DNA): TGCGCCAGCACCCCCGGGACAGGGGTGGACACTGAAGCTTTCTTT. The chain has TRBV10-2 and TRBJ1-1; TRBD1 agrees at 10 bases. The CDR3 extends over 15 amino acids. J gave up 3 bases and V 7 bases, and 8 bases lay outside the gene matches. From germline, CDR1 is WSHSY and CDR2 SAAADI.

The V and J genes are TRBV19 and TRBJ2-2, with D perhaps matching TRBD2 (6 bases). The CDR3 is made up of 15 amino acids. The V end lost 7 bases, the J end lost 0 bases, and 12 bases lay between the germline ends. Germline CDR1 is LNHDA and CDR2 is SQIVND (reference sequence). CDR3 sequence reads: CASKGVAANTGELFF. As DNA, the CDR3 is TGTGCCAGTAAGGGCGTAGCGGCGAACACCGGGGAGCTGTTTTTT.

The gene calls are TRBV27 and TRBJ1-6, with D perhaps matching TRBD1 (6 bases). The V gene's germline CDR1 is MNHEY and CDR2 SMNVEV (reference sequence). V was trimmed by 5 bases and J by 6 bases, leaving 17 bases between them. The CDR3 covers 16 residues. Here the CDR3 reads CASSPRSGEGNSPLHF. Here the CDR3 DNA reads TGTGCCAGCAGTCCTCGCTCAGGGGAGGGTAATTCACCCCTCCACTTT.

This clone was found once. The chain couples TRBV29-1 to TRBJ2-7, with unresolved D. The CDR3 length is 12 residues. V lost 4 bases and J lost 4, with 11 bases in between. Germline assignment: CDR1 SQVTM and CDR2 ANQGSEA. CDR3 nucleotide sequence: TGCAGCGTTGCCCCCTCCGCGTACGAGCAGTACTTC. It codes for CSVAPSAYEQYF.

This clone showed up just once. The rearrangement uses TRBV13 and TRBJ1-1; 8 bases are shared with TRBD1. Germline V gene sequence: CDR1 PRHDT, CDR2 FYEKMQ (reference sequence). The ends lost 3 bases at V and 5 bases at J; junction bases unmatched: 5. This CDR3 is 14 amino acids long. The CDR3, as DNA: TGTGCCAGCAGCTTGAACCAGGGGGCGACTGAAGCTTTCTTT. Translated: CASSLNQGATEAFF.

This rearrangement joins TRBV19 to TRBJ1-2; no clear D. The CDR3 covers 13 residues. Deletions cut 0 bases from V and 9 bases from J, with 11 bases between. The germline gives CDR1 LNHDA, CDR2 SQIVND (reference sequence). The CDR3 DNA reads TGTGCCAGTAGTATAGAACGAGTGGAGAGCTACACCTTC. It translates to CASSIERVESYTF. The full variable domain, with the rest looked up from reference TRBV19 and TRBJ1-2, is DGGITQSPKYLFRKEGQNVTLSCEQNLNHDAMYWYRQDPGQGLRLIYYSQIVNDFQKGDIAEGYSVSREKKESFPLTVTSAQKNPTAFYLCASSIERVESYTFGSGTRLTVV.

V is TRBV28 and J is TRBJ2-3; no clear D. The ends were cut back, 3 bases at V and 0 bases at J, with 7 bases in the middle. The germline V gene has CDR1 MDHEN and CDR2 SYDVKM. The CDR3 length is 14 residues. The CDR3 DNA is TGTGCCAGCAGTTTCTCGGTTAGCACAGATACGCAGTATTTT. It codes for CASSFSVSTDTQYF.

This clone was seen only once. The chain uses TRBV7-2 and TRBJ1-3; possible D gene TRBD1, 6 bases. Per germline, CDR1 SGHTA and CDR2 FQGNSA. The CDR3 contains 16 residues. V was cut by 5 bases and J by 5 bases, with 19 bases left in between. The CDR3: CASSPPNSRDRNTIYF. CDR3 bases: TGTGCCAGCAGCCCTCCTAATAGCAGGGACAGAAACACCATATATTTT.

In this sample, this clone turned up once. This chain links TRBV27 with TRBJ1-1; weak D call: TRBD1 (5 bases). Trimming pared 1 base from V and 5 bases from J, leaving 11 bases between. Germline CDR1 MNHEY, CDR2 SMNVEV (reference sequence). The CDR3 loop spans 14 amino acids. CDR3 sequence reads: CASSLYGRVTEAFF. The DNA of the CDR3 is TGTGCCAGCAGTTTATATGGCAGGGTGACTGAAGCTTTCTTT.

The chain combines TRBV6-6 with TRBJ2-7; TRBD1 matches 11 bases. V gave up 0 bases and J gave up 4 bases; unmatched junction bases: 5. The CDR3 totals 16 residues. Germline V CDR1 and CDR2: MNHNY, SVGAGI (reference sequence). The CDR3 DNA sequence: TGTGCCAGCAGTTACTCGATGGGACAGGGGGGTTACGAGCAGTACGTC. Protein product: CASSYSMGQGGYEQYV.

This clone was seen a handful of times. The V and J genes are TRBV9 and TRBJ1-2, with a possible D match to TRBD1 (6 bases). Germline V gene data show CDR1 as SGDLS and CDR2 as YYNGEE. The CDR3 covers 16 residues. V gave up 3 bases and J gave up 5 bases, with 20 bases separating them. CDR3 amino acids: CASSGPKYGQFYGYTF. The DNA for the CDR3 is TGTGCCAGCAGCGGACCCAAGTATGGACAGTTTTATGGCTACACCTTC. The entire variable domain, with the rest obtained from reference TRBV9 and TRBJ1-2, is as follows: DSGVTQTPKHLITATGQRVTLRCSPRSGDLSVYWYQQSLDQGLQFLIQYYNGEERAKGNILERFSAQQFPDLHSELNLSSLELGDSALYFCASSGPKYGQFYGYTFGSGTRLTVV.

This chain joins TRBV11-2 and TRBJ2-7; TRBD2 agrees at 11 bases. CDR3 length: 13 residues. Germline CDR1 reads SGHAT; CDR2 reads FQNNGV. Trimming removed 5 bases from V and 10 bases from J; junction bases left unmatched: 7. The CDR3 loop reads CASSGSGGARQYF. The DNA for the CDR3 is TGTGCCAGCAGCGGTAGCGGGGGGGCACGTCAGTACTTC.

The chain employs TRBV2 and TRBJ2-3, with 15 bases that match TRBD2. Germline V CDR1 and CDR2: SNHLY, FYNNEI. This CDR3 has 19 amino acids. J was trimmed by 5 bases and V by 4 bases; bases with no gene match: 13. The CDR3 sequence: CASSASGTSGGRRGDTQYF. The DNA of the CDR3 is TGTGCCAGCAGTGCCTCCGGGACTAGCGGGGGGCGACGCGGAGATACGCAGTATTTT.

The rearrangement joins TRBV4-3 to TRBJ2-3; TRBD2 agrees at 11 bases. Trimming cost V 1 base and J 5 bases; bases outside gene matches: 5. The CDR3 has 16 residues. Per the germline V gene, CDR1 is LGHNA and CDR2 is YSLEER. The chain's CDR3 is CASSQVASGGIDTQYF. CDR3 coding DNA: TGCGCCAGCAGCCAAGTTGCTAGCGGGGGGATAGATACGCAGTATTTT.

The chain has TRBV18 and TRBJ1-5; 7 bases agree with TRBD1. CDR1 and CDR2 (germline): KGHSH, LQKENI. The CDR3 has 15 amino acids. J lost 2 bases, V lost 6 bases, and 7 bases had no gene match. The CDR3 bases are TGTGCCAGCTCGGAAACCGGGACAGGCAATCAGCCCCAGCATTTT. Translation: CASSETGTGNQPQHF.

The chain is built from TRBV28 and TRBJ1-1; no reliable D call. This CDR3 comprises 14 residues. In germline, CDR1 is MDHEN, CDR2 SYDVKM. V gave up 3 bases and J gave up 4 bases, with 12 bases separating them. Written as DNA, the CDR3 is TGTGCCAGCAGTTTCAACTATTTGACCACTGAAGCTTTCTTT. Its translation is CASSFNYLTTEAFF.

The J gene is TRBJ1-4, the V gene TRBV30; tentatively, D is TRBD1 (6 bases). V was shortened by 1 base and J by 4 bases, with 10 bases between the two germline ends. CDR1 is GTSNPN and CDR2 is SVGIG in the germline V gene (reference sequence). This CDR3 contains 14 residues. In nucleotides, the CDR3 is TGTGCCTGGAGTGCAGGGGCCAATAATGAAAAACTGTTTTTT. Its protein product is CAWSAGANNEKLFF.

The J gene is TRBJ2-7, the V gene TRBV11-3; 9 bases align to TRBD1. The germline gives CDR1 SGHNT, CDR2 YENEEA. The CDR3 totals 15 residues. V was clipped by 7 bases and J by 2 bases; unmatched bases: 9. The DNA of the CDR3 is TGTGCCAGCACCACCCGGGACAGGGATGCCTACGAGCAGTACTTC. Translation gives CASTTRDRDAYEQYF.

There are a few counts of this clone. In DNA, the CDR3 is TGTGCCAGCAGCAGTCCTACCGGGACTAGCGGGGATGAGCAGTTCTTC. Residues: CASSSPTGTSGDEQFF. This chain connects TRBV2 to TRBJ2-1; TRBD2 aligns across 13 bases. Trimming at V came to 6 bases and at J to 8 bases, leaving 10 bases not matched to a gene. Germline V gene data show CDR1 as SNHLY and CDR2 as FYNNEI. This CDR3 contains 16 residues.